The sequence of this T cell receptor beta chain was determined in a study of beta chain features in type 1 diabetes. General study findings and limits: Healthy donors had naive, central memory and Treg TCRB repertoires that appeared less similar than those seen among patients.

Every isolated RNA sample was fully reverse transcribed, so sequencing captured expressed TCRB transcripts. TCRdb's table, derived via immunoSEQ multiplex PCR, lists solely in-frame clones and lacks some. The table has under 950,000 clones, 15% to 20% seen once; the top ten hold about 0.025%. Sorted cells reached over 95% purity in every population. The CDR3 has 15 residues. Trimming shortened V by 5 bases and J by 0 bases, and 11 bases separated the two germline ends. Germline values: CDR1 SEHNR, CDR2 FQNEAQ (reference sequence). Of note for this clone: Its target is not known. The same CDR3 is also encoded by other DNA sequences in this sample.

The V call is TRBV7-9, the J call TRBJ2-1; weak D call: TRBD2 (5 bases). The clonotype originates from a woman aged 18-29 years in good health. Sequenced sample: naive CD4+ T cells from blood. In nucleotides, the CDR3 is TGTGCCAGCAGCCCATCGGGAAGCTCCTACAATGAGCAGTTCTTC. Translation: CASSPSGSSYNEQFF.